This T cell receptor (beta chain) was documented in a study of blood T cell repertoires in COVID-19. Study-wide context: Whether acute or convalescent, the COVID-19 samples came from the United States, Italy and Spain. T cells, B-cell-depleted T cells, or PBMCs provided the cDNA or gDNA that served as material.

Produced via immunoSEQ multiplex PCR; TCRdb's table is partial and in-frame only. This sample has approximately 170,000 clones, with roughly four fifths found just once. The clonotype comes from a man between 60 and 70 years old with active or convalescent COVID-19. The sequenced sample was peripheral blood.

The chain's CDR3 is CASSSTLGQGPNQPQHF. The DNA of the CDR3 is TGTGCCAGCAGTTCAACCCTTGGACAGGGCCCCAATCAGCCCCAGCATTTT. The chain links TRBV27 to TRBJ1-5; 8 bases agree with TRBD1. This CDR3 spans 17 amino acids. Unmatched junction bases numbered 11, after V lost 4 bases and J lost 3 bases. The germline CDR1 and CDR2 sequences are MNHEY and SMNVEV (reference sequence).